A single sample is the source of the 9 T cell receptor beta chains below, sequenced in a study of blood T cells in healthy people across ages. Using a J-beta primer mix together with a sample-barcoded 5' primer, a second PCR was run for about 6 to 11 cycles. TCRdb re-analysed the 5' RACE reads in MiXCR, keeping a single row per CDR3 protein. The sample consists of some 690,000 distinct CDR3 sequences, about 24% of them appearing once. Sequencing was carried out using blood. These receptors were taken from an older man in good health.

This clonotype was recorded a few times. This sequence joins TRBV10-3 and TRBJ2-5; TRBD1 matches 8 bases. CDR1 ENHRY and CDR2 SYGVKD come from the germline V gene. There are 13 residues in the CDR3. Trimming cost V 6 bases and J 2 bases; bases outside gene matches: 2. CDR3 in amino acids: CAIRGQEQETQYF. CDR3 DNA sequence: TGTGCCATCAGGGGACAGGAGCAAGAGACCCAGTACTTC.

The chain joins TRBV7-9 to TRBJ2-7; TRBD1 aligns across 10 bases. Germline values: CDR1 SEHNR, CDR2 FQNEAQ (reference sequence). Trimming at V came to 5 bases and at J to 1 base, leaving 5 bases not matched to a gene. This CDR3 contains 15 residues. The CDR3 loop is CASSTDRGPSYEQYF. CDR3 in DNA: TGTGCCAGCAGCACCGACAGGGGGCCATCCTACGAGCAGTACTTC.

The chain carries TRBV12-3 or TRBV12-4 and TRBJ2-7, with TRBD2 as a possible D gene (6 bases). V was clipped by 6 bases and J by 0 bases, with 12 bases between them. The CDR3 sequence is 14 residues long. CDR3 region: CASRPGTPSYEQYF. The CDR3 DNA sequence: TGTGCCAGCAGACCCGGGACTCCCTCCTACGAGCAGTACTTC.

The V call is TRBV5-6, the J call TRBJ2-5; 7 nucleotides align to TRBD2. Losses at the gene ends were 6 bases for V and 5 bases for J; bases not matched to a gene: 16. Germline loops: CDR1 SGHDT, CDR2 YYEEEE. The CDR3 has 16 amino acids. CDR3 nucleotide sequence: TGTGCCAGCAACTCCCGTTTGCGGGGGATCCTGGAGACCCAGTACTTC. Translating gives CASNSRLRGILETQYF.

The V gene is TRBV11-2, the J gene TRBJ2-5, with 8 bases identical to TRBD1. With the DNA end fitting TRBJ2-1 better, the J assignment may be wrong. This CDR3 has 14 amino acids. Germline-derived CDR1 and CDR2 are SGHAT and FQNNGV. The CDR3 loop is CASSLDRQGNEQFF. CDR3 coding DNA: TGTGCCAGCAGCTTAGACCGACAGGGGAATGAGCAGTTCTTC.

This clonotype was recorded many times. The V and J genes are TRBV12-3 or TRBV12-4 and TRBJ2-4; D may be TRBD1 (5 bases). V was cut by 8 bases and J by 0 bases, with 17 bases left in between. The CDR3 has 16 residues. The DNA of the CDR3 is TGTGCCAGCGCGTCAACCTCCAGGGTAGCCAAAAACATTCAGTACTTC. Translated: CASASTSRVAKNIQYF.

The chain uses TRBV7-9 and TRBJ2-1, with 8 bases identical to TRBD2. V was clipped by 3 bases and J by 4 bases; unmatched bases: 5. The CDR3 is made up of 15 amino acids. CDR1 and CDR2 from the germline V gene are SEHNR and FQNEAQ (reference sequence). The CDR3 DNA is TGTGCCAGCAGCTTCTCCGCGGGAGGATACAATGAGCAGTTCTTC. Its translation is CASSFSAGGYNEQFF.

The V call is TRBV2, the J call TRBJ1-1; D might be TRBD1 (6 bases). Germline V gene lookup returns CDR1 SNHLY and CDR2 FYNNEI. V lost 4 bases and J lost 0, with 9 bases in between. The CDR3 has 14 amino acids. The CDR3 nucleotides read TGTGCCAGCAGTGCCAGGGGATTGAACACTGAAGCTTTCTTT. This gives the protein CASSARGLNTEAFF.

This clonotype came up a few times. V and J are TRBV20-1 and TRBJ2-3; 7 nucleotides line up with TRBD2. The V gene's germline CDR1 is DFQATT and CDR2 SNEGSKA (reference sequence). With V trimmed by 0 bases and J by 4 bases, 7 bases remained unmatched. The CDR3 sequence is 15 residues long. The CDR3 here is CSARDRGVGPDTQYF. The CDR3 region has the DNA TGCAGTGCTAGAGACCGGGGGGTGGGCCCAGATACGCAGTATTTT.